This TCR beta chain was captured in a study of T cell responses to AZD1222 COVID-19 vaccine. Study background: Investigators merged groups given second doses at roughly 4 or roughly 12 weeks.

Of note for this clone: What it recognizes is unknown.

General study results and limits: Females outnumbered males among donors, who were mostly white British; clonal diversity was possibly underestimated.

Only in-frame clones appear in the TCRdb table, and some are missing; sequencing was by immunoSEQ multiplex PCR. The data show approximately 100,000 clones, with 75% to 90% seen just once and approximately 22% held by the top ten. Germline loops: CDR1 MDHEN, CDR2 SYDVKM. The V end lost 5 bases, the J end lost 5 bases, and 10 bases lay between the germline ends. This CDR3 has 12 residues. The source material was peripheral blood, sampled on day 0 of AZD1222 vaccination. The chain recombines TRBV28 with TRBJ2-7; D remains unclear. The sequence derives from an adult in good health. The CDR3 coding sequence is TGTGCCAGCAGTGCTAAAGGCAACGAGCAGTACTTC. The encoded protein is CASSAKGNEQYF.